This T cell receptor (beta chain) was sequenced during a study of memory CD4+ T cells and cytomegalovirus serostatus. Overall study results and limits: CD4+ memory repertoires contained about two fifths of the roughly 150 reported CMV TCRbeta sequences.

To note about this clone: The antigen is undetermined.

As handled by the study authors: After removing out-of-frame reads, over 2 million distinct TCRbeta sequences remained. Sequenced by immunoSEQ multiplex PCR; TCRdb stores in-frame clones only, minus some. From that table come the V and J calls and clone size; the DNA was used to work out D and trimming. The sample yields 40,000 to 50,000 clones, around 74% seen once. The CDR3 covers 16 residues. Germline V gene lookup returns CDR1 SGHRS and CDR2 YFSETQ. Deletions cut 0 bases from V and 2 bases from J, with 15 bases between. Single viable CD3+CD4+CD8-CD45RO+ cells were sorted as the memory CD4+ T cells.

The sample consisted of memory CD4+ T cells from blood. The chain couples TRBV5-1 to TRBJ2-7, with D possibly being TRBD1 (5 bases). The receptor was isolated from an adult in good health and CMV-seropositive. The CDR3: CASSLARDSTPYEQYF. In DNA form, the CDR3 reads TGCGCCAGCAGCTTGGCCAGAGACAGCACTCCCTACGAGCAGTACTTC.